This entry describes one T cell receptor (beta chain). Germline assignment: CDR1 MGHRA and CDR2 YSYEKL. V gave up 0 bases and J gave up 4 bases, with 10 bases separating them. CDR3 size: 15 residues. This sample was included in a study of cytomegalovirus exposure and HLA in healthy donors. The PCR ran on 60 Vbeta and 13 Jbeta primers. Using immunoSEQ multiplex PCR, the repertoire was profiled, and TCRdb retains in-frame clones only, with some absent. This sample has under 200,000 clones, with approximately 79% found just once. The chain has TRBV4-1 and TRBJ1-5; no clear D. Specimen: PBMCs. This clonotype was sampled from a human donor in good health. CDR3 DNA: TGCGCCAGCAGCCAAGATGGGCAGACGAATCAGCCCCAGCATTTT. Translation: CASSQDGQTNQPQHF.